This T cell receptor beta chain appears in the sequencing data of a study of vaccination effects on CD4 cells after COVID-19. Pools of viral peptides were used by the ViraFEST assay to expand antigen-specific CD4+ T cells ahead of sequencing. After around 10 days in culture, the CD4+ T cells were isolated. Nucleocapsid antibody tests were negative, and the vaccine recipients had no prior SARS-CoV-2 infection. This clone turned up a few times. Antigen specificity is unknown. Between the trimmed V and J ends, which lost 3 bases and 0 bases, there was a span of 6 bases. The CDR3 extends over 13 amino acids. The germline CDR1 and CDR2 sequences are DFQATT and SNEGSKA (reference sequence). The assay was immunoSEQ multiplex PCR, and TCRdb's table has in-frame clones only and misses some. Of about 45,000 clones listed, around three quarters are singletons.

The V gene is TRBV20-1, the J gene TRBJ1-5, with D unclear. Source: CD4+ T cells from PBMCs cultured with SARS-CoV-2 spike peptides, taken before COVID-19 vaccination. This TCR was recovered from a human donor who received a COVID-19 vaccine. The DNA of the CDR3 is TGCAGTGCTAGTCCGTATAGCAATCAGCCCCAGCATTTT. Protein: CSASPYSNQPQHF.